This T cell receptor beta chain was profiled in a study of blood T cell repertoires in COVID-19. At the level of the study: Samples representing acute and convalescent COVID-19 were sourced from the United States, Italy and Spain. From T cells, B-cell-depleted T cells, or PBMCs came the material, which was cDNA or gDNA.

The CDR3 totals 14 residues. V lost 0 bases and J 2 bases, leaving 6 bases between the germline ends. Germline lookup yields CDR1 MNHEY and CDR2 SVGAGI. Per the original methods: Nucleated cell counts were estimated from reference gene primer amplification. Produced via immunoSEQ multiplex PCR; TCRdb's table is partial and in-frame only. V, J and clone size are those of that table, while D and trimming were read from the DNA. The sample holds more than 250,000 clones, about 83% seen once. Sequenced input: peripheral blood. The clonotype was recovered from a woman aged 45 to 65 with acute or convalescent COVID-19. The chain recombines TRBV6-5 with TRBJ2-3; D gene ambiguous. CDR3 sequence reads: CASSYSEFTDTQYF. The CDR3 region has the DNA TGTGCCAGCAGTTACTCGGAGTTCACAGATACGCAGTATTTT.